The clone carrying this T cell receptor beta chain was picked up one time. The antigen is unknown. A much larger clone lies a single base off, so this may be a read error. The data belong to a study of tumor-infiltrating lymphocytes in primary liver carcinoma. Study-wide context: Participating patients were men and women between 30 and 69 years old. Findings and caveats of the study: Blood had a significantly lower top-250-clone fraction than tumors did (p = 0.039).

Researchers generated TCR beta cDNA from approximately 500 ng of total RNA, relying on a constant-region primer. Each TCR beta library was derived from three nested multiplex PCR rounds that employed slightly modified ARM-PCR. Running 10 cycles apiece, the first two PCR rounds relied on TRBV1-TRBV30 forward primers together with a C-beta reverse primer. TCRdb ran MiXCR on the multiplex PCR reads and lists one entry per CDR3 protein. Counted here are fewer than 350,000 distinct CDR3 sequences, over 55% occurring once; the ten biggest clones make up roughly 8.9%. The source of the blood RNA was unsorted whole blood, and germline DNA was extracted as well. The authors collected four milliliters of peripheral blood before surgery. This CDR3 is built from 13 residues. Germline assignment: CDR1 LGHNA and CDR2 YNFKEQ.

The sample consisted of peripheral blood. This sequence joins TRBV4-2 and TRBJ2-1, with 7 bases fitting TRBD1. The receptor was isolated from a man aged 35 to 55 with primary liver carcinoma and hepatitis B virus infection. CDR3 DNA sequence: TGTGCCAGCGGCCAAGATCTTGGGACAGCCTGTGTCTTC. This translates into CASGQDLGTACVF.